This TCR beta chain was captured by sequencing in a study of CD8 T cells in ankylosing spondylitis. Study conclusions and caveats: Apparently characteristic of ankylosing spondylitis blood was a TCR beta motif (about 8 highly homologous variants). Reported data indicate significant enrichment of disease-linked clones within matched ankylosing spondylitis synovial fluid. CD8+ cells made up the disease-linked clones, which were relatively rare in peripheral blood.

The CDR3 contains 14 residues. Trimming pared 1 base from V and 7 bases from J, leaving 11 bases between. Remarks on this clonotype: Its antigen is unknown.

The authors made TCR beta libraries by quantitative 5'-RACE with molecular barcodes. Each CDR3 protein is one row after TCRdb ran MiXCR on the 5' RACE reads. In the table there are almost 400,000 distinct CDR3 sequences, around 22% of which are singletons. Sequenced material: blood, either unsorted or a sorted T cell fraction (not recorded which). This clonotype was sampled from a male donor with ankylosing spondylitis. The chain couples TRBV12-3 or TRBV12-4 to TRBJ1-5, with D perhaps TRBD1 (5 bases). CDR3: CASSLVGGEQPQHF. As DNA, the CDR3 is TGTGCCAGCAGTTTAGTGGGGGGGGAACAGCCCCAGCATTTT.